This TCR beta chain was profiled in a study of blood T cell repertoires in COVID-19. Overall study context: COVID-19 samples from acute and convalescent phases originated in the United States, Italy and Spain. T cells, B-cell-depleted T cells, or PBMCs provided the cDNA or gDNA that served as material.

Source study methods: Amplification from reference gene primers served as the basis for estimated nucleated cell counts. Assay: immunoSEQ multiplex PCR; the TCRdb copy retains only in-frame clones and omits some. From that table come the V and J calls and clone size; the DNA was used to work out D and trimming. The sample contains around 250,000 clones, around 86% of which appear only once. The germline V gene encodes CDR1 SGHRS and CDR2 YFSETQ. After removal of 5 bases from V and 4 bases from J, the junction contained 5 bases not matched to a gene. The CDR3 runs to 15 residues. The chain links TRBV5-1 to TRBJ2-3; 12 nucleotides align to TRBD2. The sample taken for sequencing was peripheral blood. This receptor was taken from a woman aged 30 to 39 with active or convalescent COVID-19. CDR3 in DNA: TGCGCCAGCAGTGACCCTAGCGGGGGGGCAGATACGCAGTATTTT. It is translated as CASSDPSGGADTQYF.